What follows are 19 T cell receptor beta chains derived from one specimen sequenced in a study of cytotoxic CD8 clonotypes in ibrutinib-treated CLL. The protocol was immunoSEQ multiplex PCR, while the TCRdb copy is restricted to in-frame clones and leaves out a portion. The sample lists 150,000 or so clones; about 80% were seen once. The source was PBMCs, collected after 12 months of ibrutinib treatment. These receptors were collected from a human donor with chronic lymphocytic leukemia.

The V gene is TRBV6-6, the J gene TRBJ1-1, with D uncertain. CDR3 length: 15 amino acids. In germline, CDR1 is MNHNY, CDR2 SVGAGI (reference sequence). Between the trimmed V and J ends, which lost 0 bases and 3 bases, there was a span of 11 bases. The CDR3 DNA reads as TGTGCCAGCAGTTACTCGAGACGTGGGGACACTGAAGCTTTCTTT. It translates to CASSYSRRGDTEAFF.

This clone was seen a few times. The V gene is TRBV30, the J gene TRBJ2-5; TRBD1 agrees at 8 bases. Losses at the gene ends were 1 base for V and 4 bases for J; bases not matched to a gene: 2. The CDR3 is made up of 13 amino acids. Germline V lookup: CDR1 GTSNPN, CDR2 SVGIG (reference sequence). The DNA of the CDR3 is TGTGCCTGGAGTGGACAGGGGAGAGAGACCCAGTACTTC. As protein: CAWSGQGRETQYF.

The chain recombines TRBV11-2 with TRBJ2-3, with 8 bases lining up with TRBD1. V shed 5 bases, J shed 4 bases, and the junction held 5 bases outside the gene matches. Germline V gene data show CDR1 as SGHAT and CDR2 as FQNNGV. CDR3 length equals 14 residues. CDR3 bases: TGTGCCAGCAGCCGAACAGGGGGGCCAGATACGCAGTATTTT. It translates to CASSRTGGPDTQYF.

The chain has TRBV7-9 and TRBJ2-7, with D perhaps matching TRBD2 (5 bases). Germline CDR1 is SEHNR and CDR2 is FQNEAQ (reference sequence). With 3 bases removed from V and 2 bases from J, the gap between germline ends came to 5 bases. The CDR3 covers 12 residues. This CDR3 is CASSLEAYEQYF. In DNA, the CDR3 is TGTGCCAGCAGCTTGGAGGCCTACGAGCAGTACTTC.

This sequence joins TRBV29-1 and TRBJ2-3; 8 nucleotides agree with TRBD2. The CDR3 totals 14 residues. Germline lookup yields CDR1 SQVTM and CDR2 ANQGSEA. J was trimmed by 5 bases and V by 8 bases; bases with no gene match: 12. The CDR3 DNA follows: TGCAGCTTGGAAGCGGGAGCGATCGGAGATACGCAGTATTTT. Amino acid sequence: CSLEAGAIGDTQYF.

The rearrangement joins TRBV6-5 to TRBJ2-3; D ambiguous. The V and J ends lost 0 bases and 4 bases respectively, with 14 bases between them. The CDR3 is made up of 16 amino acids. Germline CDR1 and CDR2: MNHEY and SVGAGI. The CDR3 is CASSYSLLGSSDTQYF. As DNA, the CDR3 is TGTGCCAGCAGTTACTCGCTTCTAGGATCATCAGATACGCAGTATTTT.

This clone was seen a handful of times. The CDR3 loop reads CAVQVGNTIYF. CDR3 coding DNA: TGTGCCGTGCAAGTAGGAAACACCATATATTTT. The J gene is TRBJ1-3, the V gene TRBV30; D gene uncertain. Germline V gene lookup returns CDR1 GTSNPN and CDR2 SVGIG (reference sequence). V was trimmed by 8 bases and J by 4 bases, leaving 9 bases between them. The CDR3 is 11 amino acids.

A single count supports this clone. The chain employs TRBV19 and TRBJ2-1; possibly TRBD1 for D (5 bases). Germline V gene sequence: CDR1 LNHDA, CDR2 SQIVND (reference sequence). V lost 3 bases, J lost 5 bases, and 20 bases lay in between. This CDR3 spans 17 amino acids. CDR3 in amino acids: CASSMVGSIRVHNEQFF. CDR3 DNA sequence: TGTGCCAGTAGTATGGTCGGATCGATCAGGGTCCACAATGAGCAGTTCTTC.

The chain recombines TRBV30 with TRBJ2-3, with D possibly matching TRBD2 (6 bases). Looked up from germline, CDR1 is GTSNPN and CDR2 is SVGIG (reference sequence). The CDR3 is 14 amino acids. Trimming stripped 0 bases from V and 7 bases from J, with 14 bases between. CDR3 bases: TGTGCCTGGAGTGTCCCCGGGGGTTGGAATACGCAGTATTTT. Protein sequence: CAWSVPGGWNTQYF.

The gene calls are TRBV11-3 and TRBJ2-3; the D is unclear. CDR3 length equals 13 residues. CDR1 is SGHNT, CDR2 YENEEA, per germline. The V gene lost 1 base and the J gene lost 2 bases, with 4 bases spanning the gap. Here the CDR3 reads CASSLVDTDTQYF. The CDR3 DNA is TGTGCCAGCAGCTTAGTAGACACAGATACGCAGTATTTT. Variable domain in full (rest from reference TRBV11-3 and TRBJ2-3): EAGVVQSPRYKIIEKKQPVAFWCNPISGHNTLYWYLQNLGQGPELLIRYENEEAVDDSQLPKDRFSAERLKGVDSTLKIQPAELGDSAVYLCASSLVDTDTQYFGPGTRLTVL.

This rearrangement joins TRBV28 to TRBJ1-2; no clear D gene. Germline lookup yields CDR1 MDHEN and CDR2 SYDVKM. The CDR3 sequence is 12 residues long. Deletions cut 6 bases from V and 3 bases from J, with 8 bases between. The chain's CDR3 is CASRATDYGYTF. The DNA of the CDR3 is TGTGCCAGCAGGGCGACCGACTATGGCTACACCTTC.

This clone was observed a few times. The CDR3 DNA sequence: TGCGCCAGCAGCTTGGAACCCCAGGGTAGCAATCAGCCCCAGCATTTT. As protein: CASSLEPQGSNQPQHF. V is TRBV5-1 and J is TRBJ1-5; a weak D match, TRBD1 (5 bases). CDR1 is SGHRS and CDR2 is YFSETQ in the germline V gene. The CDR3 covers 16 residues. Trimming took off 0 bases at V and 0 bases at J, with 10 bases between the two ends.

The rearrangement joins TRBV7-8 to TRBJ2-7; D is undetermined. There are 12 residues in the CDR3. Between the trimmed V and J ends, which lost 1 base and 4 bases, there was a span of 5 bases. The V gene's germline CDR1 is SGHVS and CDR2 FQNEAQ. Here the CDR3 reads CASSLEMYEQYF. Here the CDR3 DNA reads TGTGCCAGCAGCTTAGAAATGTACGAGCAGTACTTC.

V usage is TRBV7-2 and J usage is TRBJ2-1; tentatively, D is TRBD2 (5 bases). The CDR3 spans 14 residues. The V and J ends lost 1 base and 9 bases respectively, with 13 bases between them. Germline V gene sequence: CDR1 SGHTA, CDR2 FQGNSA. As DNA, the CDR3 is TGTGCCAGCAGCTTAGGAGGGAGCTTGACTGAGCAGTTCTTC. This sequence encodes CASSLGGSLTEQFF.

The chain has TRBV30 and TRBJ2-7, with D unclear. This CDR3 has 13 residues. The V gene's germline CDR1 is GTSNPN and CDR2 SVGIG (reference sequence). Trimming removed 2 bases from V and 1 base from J, with 9 bases in between. The CDR3 reads CAWSLMASYEQYF. In DNA, the CDR3 is TGTGCCTGGAGTCTGATGGCGTCCTACGAGCAGTACTTC.

The chain is built from TRBV9 and TRBJ2-2; D may match TRBD1 or TRBD2 (5 bases each). CDR3 length: 14 residues. The V gene's germline CDR1 is SGDLS and CDR2 YYNGEE. Trimming stripped 0 bases from V and 4 bases from J, with 7 bases between. The CDR3 region has the DNA TGTGCCAGCAGCGTAGGGGGGACCACCGGGGAGCTGTTTTTT. Translation gives CASSVGGTTGELFF.

The chain links TRBV6-5 to TRBJ2-7; TRBD1 matches at 7 bases. The CDR3 length is 14 residues. After removal of 2 bases from V and 0 bases from J, the junction contained 1 base not matched to a gene. Germline assignment: CDR1 MNHEY and CDR2 SVGAGI. CDR3 in amino acids: CASSYGDSSYEQYF. CDR3 DNA sequence: TGTGCCAGCAGTTACGGGGACAGCTCCTACGAGCAGTACTTC.

The gene calls are TRBV12-5 and TRBJ2-2; TRBD2 aligns across 9 bases. The CDR3 length is 16 residues. CDR1 is LGHNT, CDR2 FRNRAP, per germline. Trimming cost V 5 bases and J 1 base; bases outside gene matches: 5. CDR3 amino acids: CASGPGLARNTGELFF. The CDR3 nucleotides are TGTGCTAGTGGTCCCGGACTAGCGCGGAACACCGGGGAGCTGTTTTTT.

The chain couples TRBV27 to TRBJ2-2, with TRBD1 matching 8 bases. The CDR3 runs 17 residues. In germline, CDR1 is MNHEY, CDR2 SMNVEV (reference sequence). Trimming took 0 bases from V and 6 from J; bases not matched to a gene: 9. CDR3 DNA: TGTGCCAGCAGTTTATCGCTTGTTGAGACAGGGGCCGGGGAGCTGTTTTTT. Its protein is CASSLSLVETGAGELFF.